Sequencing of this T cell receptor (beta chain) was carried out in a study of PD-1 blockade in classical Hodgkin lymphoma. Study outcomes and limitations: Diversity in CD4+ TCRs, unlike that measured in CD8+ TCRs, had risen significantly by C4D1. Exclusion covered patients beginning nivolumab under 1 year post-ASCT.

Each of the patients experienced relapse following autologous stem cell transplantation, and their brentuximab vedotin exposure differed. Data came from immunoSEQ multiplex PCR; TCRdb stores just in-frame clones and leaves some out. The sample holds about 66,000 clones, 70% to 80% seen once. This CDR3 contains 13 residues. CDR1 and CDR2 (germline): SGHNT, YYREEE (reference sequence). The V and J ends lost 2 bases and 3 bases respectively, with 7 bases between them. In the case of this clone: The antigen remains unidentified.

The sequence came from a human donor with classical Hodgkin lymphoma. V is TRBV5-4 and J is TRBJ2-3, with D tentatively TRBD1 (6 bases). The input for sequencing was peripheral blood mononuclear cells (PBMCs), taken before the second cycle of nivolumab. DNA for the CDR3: TGTGCCAGCAGCTTACAGGGAACAGATACGCAGTATTTT. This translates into CASSLQGTDTQYF.